This entry describes one T cell receptor beta chain. Antigen specificity is unknown. cDNA libraries of TCR beta carried unique molecular identifiers. It was from approximately 0.91 to 9.4 million T cells that approximately 500,000 cDNA molecules came. TCRdb re-called the PCR reads through MiXCR, storing one row per CDR3 protein. This sample has 750,000 to 950,000 distinct CDR3 sequences, with approximately 53% found just once. The entry originates in a study of post-analysis software for immune sequencing data. Study-wide context: Some patients lacked subtype; others had relapsing-remitting, secondary progressive or progressive-relapsing disease. Findings and caveats of the study: Significantly lower normalized Chao1 diversity was found in patients with multiple sclerosis relative to controls. The study found TRBV5-6, TRBV5-1 and TRBV20-1 among a few TRBV segments more frequent in patients than controls.

The germline gives CDR1 SEHNR, CDR2 FQNEAQ (reference sequence). This CDR3 has 12 amino acids. V dropped 1 base and J dropped 11 bases, with 9 bases sitting between them. The chain uses TRBV7-9 and TRBJ1-5, with a weak D call TRBD1 (5 bases). The source is a girl aged 10-17 years with multiple sclerosis. The sequenced material came from blood. In DNA, the CDR3 is TGTGCCAGCAGCTTAGGGGACCGGGCCCAGCATTTT. Translating it yields CASSLGDRAQHF.